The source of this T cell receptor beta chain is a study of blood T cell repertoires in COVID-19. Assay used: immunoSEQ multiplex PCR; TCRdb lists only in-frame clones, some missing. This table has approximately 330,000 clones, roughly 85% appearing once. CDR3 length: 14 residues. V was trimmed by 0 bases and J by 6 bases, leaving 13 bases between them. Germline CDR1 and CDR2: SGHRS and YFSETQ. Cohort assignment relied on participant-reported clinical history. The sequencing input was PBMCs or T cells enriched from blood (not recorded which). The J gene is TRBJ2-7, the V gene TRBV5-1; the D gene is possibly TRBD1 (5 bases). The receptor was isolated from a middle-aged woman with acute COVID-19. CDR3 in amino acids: CASSLGGSESEQYF. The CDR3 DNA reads TGCGCCAGCAGCTTGGGGGGCTCGGAGTCCGAGCAGTACTTC.